This T cell receptor (beta chain) was sequenced during a study of shared clonotypes between healthy human individuals. Findings and caveats of the study: The authors expected sequencing depth to affect clonotype sharing among donors.

Selected positively for CCR7 and CD45RO-negative, naive CD8 cells excluded terminally differentiated effector memory CD45RA+ cells. Healthy HIV-negative adults without recent acute infections or vaccinations served as donors. The run depth of the assay was deep. Only in-frame clones appear in the TCRdb table, and some are missing; sequencing was by immunoSEQ multiplex PCR. The table records about 2.2 million clones, roughly 93% of them present only once. For this clone: Its antigen is not known.

The V gene's germline CDR1 is MNHEY and CDR2 SVGAGI. Trimming at V came to 7 bases and at J to 2 bases, leaving 9 bases not matched to a gene. This CDR3 is built from 15 residues. The J gene is TRBJ2-3, the V gene TRBV6-5; TRBD2 agrees at 7 bases. The specimen was naive CD8+ T cells from PBMCs. The clonotype was recovered from a young man in good health. Some clones in this sample may be carry-over from other donors' samples. The CDR3 spells CASTQGEGLTDTQYF. The CDR3 nucleotides read TGTGCCAGCACCCAAGGGGAGGGACTCACAGATACGCAGTATTTT.